This record covers a single TCR beta chain. There are 13 residues in the CDR3. The V gene lost 8 bases and the J gene lost 4 bases, with 13 bases spanning the gap. Germline lookup yields CDR1 LNHDA and CDR2 SQIVND (reference sequence). Molecular barcoding with unique molecular identifiers was used for the TCRbeta library. TCRdb reprocessed the PCR reads with MiXCR, giving one entry per CDR3 protein. The repertoire holds a few hundred thousand distinct CDR3 sequences, with approximately 13% as singletons. The data are from a study of T-cell reconstitution after alpha-beta-depleted transplantation in children.

This clonotype was obtained from a human donor who donated a stem cell graft to a child with combined immunodeficiency. Sequenced here: PBMCs from the stem cell graft donor, sampled from the stem cell graft. The chain employs TRBV19 and TRBJ2-3, with TRBD2 as a possible D gene (5 bases). The CDR3 is CASRTRISDTQYF. The CDR3 DNA reads as TGTGCCAGTCGGACTCGAATTTCAGATACGCAGTATTTT. The variable domain in full, with the rest retrieved from reference TRBV19 and TRBJ2-3, is DGGITQSPKYLFRKEGQNVTLSCEQNLNHDAMYWYRQDPGQGLRLIYYSQIVNDFQKGDIAEGYSVSREKKESFPLTVTSAQKNPTAFYLCASRTRISDTQYFGPGTRLTVL.